The clone carrying this T cell receptor (beta chain) was seen a few times. Its antigen is as yet unknown. This CDR3 is built from 16 residues. Germline V gene lookup returns CDR1 SGDLS and CDR2 YYNGEE. Trimming pared 0 bases from V and 1 base from J, leaving 12 bases between. These data come from a study of CD4 T cells in relation to SARS-CoV-2 and coronaviruses. Unexposed donor CD4+ T cells date from 2011-2018, before the COVID-19 pandemic. CD4+ T cells were isolated from the cells after about ten days of culture. As cell numbers allowed, unexposed-donor CD4+ T cells faced SARS-CoV-2 S/N and four cold-coronavirus spikes. Half the medium was replaced with IL-2 medium on days 3 and 7. The repertoire was sequenced with immunoSEQ multiplex PCR; TCRdb's copy has only in-frame clones and lacks some. The sample has about 28,000 clones, just under 75% seen once.

Sequenced: CD4+ T cells from PBMCs, cultured in vitro. This sequence originates from a human donor in good health. The chain has TRBV9 and TRBJ2-3; D is uncertain. CDR3 nucleotides: TGTGCCAGCAGCGTAGCGGTTCTCTCCGGCACAGATACGCAGTATTTT. Amino acids: CASSVAVLSGTDTQYF.